Here is one T cell receptor beta chain with its context. There is no known antigen for this receptor. There are no base qualities to consult, and no much larger clone falls within one base. The immunoSEQ Assay, a bias-controlled multiplex PCR, was used to amplify TCRbeta CDR3 regions from genomic DNA. In the authors' own workflow: Within the assay, amplification of reference gene primers was used to estimate how many nucleated cells each sample contained. To quantify the absolute abundance of each unique TCRbeta CDR3 rearrangement, sequence reads were collapsed and filtered. Productive Simpson clonality was computed per sample as the square root of Simpson's diversity index over productive rearrangements. The source is immuneACCESS, and TCRdb retained only in-frame sequences with V and J called. Part of the clones is not carried over; for the studies checked, unresolved V genes explain less than half of this, and the remainder is unexplained. That table furnishes V, J and clone size, whereas the DNA furnished D and trimming. In all, the sample holds roughly 35,000 clones, and 78% of those were seen once. Over 35% of the sample comes from the top ten.

Whole blood was collected in K2EDTA tubes by collaborating institutions according to the institutions' own protocols. For TCRbeta analysis, collaborators shipped samples in one of three forms: frozen whole blood, isolated PBMCs, or DNA extracted from either of those sample types. The germline V gene encodes CDR1 WNHNN and CDR2 SYGVQD (reference sequence). V is trimmed back by 8 bases and J by 5 bases, and the junction contains 5 bases that no gene match accounts for. The CDR3 contains 13 residues, cysteine and phenylalanine counted. The CDR3 DNA has 39 bases and is translated from base 1. The sample comes from a study of blood T cell repertoires in COVID-19 (dated by TCRdb to about 2020). For context, the study as a whole: The collaborator samples originated in the United States, Italy and Spain and spanned the acute and convalescent phases of COVID-19. The material from the prospective study consisted of cDNA or gDNA derived from T cells, B-cell-depleted T cells, or PBMCs. The dataset comprised deeply sampled blood TCRbeta repertoires from subjects exposed to, actively infected with, or recovered from COVID-19. A freely available public database, intended as a resource for researchers studying the immune response to SARS-CoV-2, is where the repertoires were released. The samples were drawn from two sources: the first 160 participants of the ongoing ImmuneRACE study, and about 1,300 subjects contributed by 6 global collaborators. Sample metadata almost always included a de-identified subject ID, COVID-19 status, age in years and sex. Where available, HLA class I and class II types were obtained from metadata supplied by the sample provider rather than from assay-based typing.

What the study reported, not specific to this receptor: How much clinical and demographic metadata was included differed by source and by participant, and the metadata was provided uncurated.

The sequencing input was peripheral blood. The chain is made from TRBV10-1 and TRBJ1-1; TRBD1 fits 10 bases in the junction. This TCR derives from a man older than 75 with acute or convalescent COVID-19. The DNA reads TGCGCCAGCTCCCTGGACAGGGGGACTGAAGCTTTCTTT. Translated, it reads CASSLDRGTEAFF.